This T cell receptor (beta chain) was obtained from a study of OX40 agonist ivuxolimab in advanced cancers. Sequencing was performed with immunoSEQ multiplex PCR; in TCRdb, only in-frame clones are kept and a portion is missing. The table shows roughly 70,000 clones, with approximately 81% occurring only once. The CDR3 is 13 amino acids. V was clipped by 4 bases and J by 5 bases; unmatched bases: 2. Per the germline V gene, CDR1 is WSHSY and CDR2 is SAAADI. This clone was detected once. The J gene is TRBJ1-1, the V gene TRBV10-2, with 9 bases lining up with TRBD1. This material consisted of CD4+ or CD8+ T cells sorted from blood, taken in a trial of the OX40 agonist ivuxolimab. The clonotype was recovered from an adult with an advanced solid tumor such as melanoma, head and neck, liver or kidney cancer. CDR3 loop: CASSVTGGTEAFF. The CDR3 DNA sequence: TGCGCCAGCAGTGTGACAGGGGGGACTGAAGCTTTCTTT.